These 9 T cell receptor beta chains were sequenced from one sample in a study of shared clonotypes between healthy human individuals. Assay used: immunoSEQ multiplex PCR; TCRdb lists only in-frame clones, some missing. Among fewer than 1.8 million clones listed, less than 99% were seen once. Sequences were obtained from naive CD4+ T cells sorted from blood. Described subset: CD45RA+ positively selected. Every receptor here comes from a man aged 25 to 45 in good health.

The CDR3 region is CASSRDFNPYEQYF. The CDR3 region has the DNA TGTGCCAGCAGCAGAGACTTCAATCCCTACGAGCAGTACTTC. The V call is TRBV6-5, the J call TRBJ2-7; no firm D call. V was clipped by 6 bases and J by 2 bases, with 14 bases between them. Germline V gene lookup returns CDR1 MNHEY and CDR2 SVGAGI. CDR3 length: 14 residues.

The V and J genes are TRBV15 and TRBJ2-7; a possible D gene is TRBD1 (5 bases). V dropped 0 bases and J dropped 9 bases, with 12 bases sitting between them. Germline CDR1 LNHNV, CDR2 YYDKDF (reference sequence). This CDR3 is 13 amino acids long. The CDR3 sequence is CATSRDRTGWQYF. The CDR3 DNA reads TGTGCCACCAGCAGAGATCGTACAGGTTGGCAGTACTTC.

The CDR3 sequence is CASSLQGGRQKLFF. The CDR3 DNA sequence: TGTGCCAGCAGCTTACAGGGAGGGAGACAAAAACTGTTTTTT. The chain is built from TRBV5-5 and TRBJ1-4, with D possibly being TRBD1 (6 bases). Germline CDR1 and CDR2: SGHKS and YYEKEE (reference sequence). This CDR3 has 14 residues. V lost 2 bases, J lost 9 bases, and 14 bases lay in between.

CDR3 bases: TGTGCCAGCAGCCTACCGGGAACTAGCACAGATACGCAGTATTTT. It specifies CASSLPGTSTDTQYF. The rearrangement uses TRBV28 and TRBJ2-3, with D perhaps TRBD2 (5 bases). Trimming removed 6 bases at V and 0 bases at J, with 13 bases between. The CDR3 loop spans 15 amino acids. The germline CDR1 and CDR2 sequences are MDHEN and SYDVKM. The whole variable domain, filled in from reference TRBV28 and TRBJ2-3, reads DVKVTQSSRYLVKRTGEKVFLECVQDMDHENMFWYRQDPGLGLRLIYFSYDVKMKEKGDIPEGYSVSREKKERFSLILESASTNQTSMYLCASSLPGTSTDTQYFGPGTRLTVL.

This chain connects TRBV5-1 to TRBJ2-3; a weak D match, TRBD2 (6 bases). Germline CDR1 and CDR2: SGHRS and YFSETQ. This CDR3 has 15 amino acids. Trimming took 5 bases from V and 1 from J, leaving 14 bases between them. CDR3 amino acids: CASSFGTSGTDTQYF. CDR3 nucleotides: TGCGCCAGCAGTTTCGGGACTTCGGGCACAGATACGCAGTATTTT.

The chain couples TRBV15 to TRBJ1-2; no firm D call. The CDR3 runs 15 residues. Germline V gene lookup returns CDR1 LNHNV and CDR2 YYDKDF (reference sequence). With 3 bases removed from V and 2 bases from J, the gap between germline ends came to 13 bases. CDR3 sequence reads: CATSREVGRNYGYTF. The CDR3 DNA sequence: TGTGCCACCAGCAGGGAGGTCGGGAGGAACTATGGCTACACCTTC.

The chain combines TRBV5-1 with TRBJ2-1; D call uncertain. The CDR3 spans 14 residues. V was clipped by 2 bases and J by 8 bases, with 14 bases between them. The germline V gene has CDR1 SGHRS and CDR2 YFSETQ. The CDR3 DNA reads as TGCGCCAGCAGCTTAAGGACCCCAGGTCATGAGCAGTTCTTC. Protein sequence: CASSLRTPGHEQFF.

Notes on this clone: At the DNA level, this CDR3 is encoded by other sequences in the same sample as well. The chain recombines TRBV29-1 with TRBJ2-7; D may be TRBD1 or TRBD2 (5 bases each). CDR1 is SQVTM, CDR2 ANQGSEA, per germline. The CDR3 spans 12 residues. Trimming removed 4 bases from V and 2 bases from J, with 9 bases in between. The CDR3 DNA sequence: TGCAGCGTTGGGGTGGGGGCCTACGAGCAGTACTTC. As protein: CSVGVGAYEQYF.

The CDR3 protein is CASSTASGYTGELFF. CDR3 DNA sequence: TGCGCCAGCAGCACAGCGTCCGGGTACACCGGGGAGCTGTTTTTT. The chain employs TRBV4-3 and TRBJ2-2; D is ambiguous. Germline V gives CDR1 LGHNA, CDR2 YSLEER. Trimming took 5 bases from V and 3 from J, leaving 13 bases between them. CDR3 length: 15 amino acids.